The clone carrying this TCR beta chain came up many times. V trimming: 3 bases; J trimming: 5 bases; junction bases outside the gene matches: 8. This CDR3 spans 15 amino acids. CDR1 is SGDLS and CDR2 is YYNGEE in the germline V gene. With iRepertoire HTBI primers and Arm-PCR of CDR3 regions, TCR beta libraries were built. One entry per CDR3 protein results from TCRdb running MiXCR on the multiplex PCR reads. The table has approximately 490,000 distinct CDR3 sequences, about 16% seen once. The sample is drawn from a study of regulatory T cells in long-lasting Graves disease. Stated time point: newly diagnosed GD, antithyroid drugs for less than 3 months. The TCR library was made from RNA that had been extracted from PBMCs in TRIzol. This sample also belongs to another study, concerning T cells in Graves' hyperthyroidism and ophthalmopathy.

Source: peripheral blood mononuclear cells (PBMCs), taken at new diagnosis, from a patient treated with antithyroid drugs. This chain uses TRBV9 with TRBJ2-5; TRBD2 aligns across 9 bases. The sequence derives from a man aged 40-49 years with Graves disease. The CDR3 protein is CASSATSGQGETQYF. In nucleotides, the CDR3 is TGTGCCAGCAGCGCGACTAGCGGCCAAGGGGAGACCCAGTACTTC.